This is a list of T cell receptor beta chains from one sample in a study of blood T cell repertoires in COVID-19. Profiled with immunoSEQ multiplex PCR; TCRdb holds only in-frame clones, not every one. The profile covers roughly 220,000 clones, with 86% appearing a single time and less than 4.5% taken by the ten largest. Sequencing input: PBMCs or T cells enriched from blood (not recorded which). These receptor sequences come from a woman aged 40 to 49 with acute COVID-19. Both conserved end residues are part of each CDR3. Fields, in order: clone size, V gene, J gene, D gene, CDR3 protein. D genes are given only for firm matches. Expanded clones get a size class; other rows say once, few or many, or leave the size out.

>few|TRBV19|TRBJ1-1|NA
CASSIDNSRGSTEAFF
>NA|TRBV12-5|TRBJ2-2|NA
CASRGYTGELFF
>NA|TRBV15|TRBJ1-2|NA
CATSRTFGTYYGYTF
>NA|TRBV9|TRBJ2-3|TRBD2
CASSPGLAGGFDTQYF
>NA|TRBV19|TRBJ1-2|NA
CASSMNQNYGYTF
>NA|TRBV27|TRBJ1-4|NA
CASSPWAQPGGKLFF
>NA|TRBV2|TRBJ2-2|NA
CASRRGIGTGELFF
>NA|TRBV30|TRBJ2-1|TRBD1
CASRDRGYNEQFF
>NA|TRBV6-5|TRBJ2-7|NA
CASSYSKRSEQYF
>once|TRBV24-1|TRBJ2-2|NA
CATSWPGASTGELFF
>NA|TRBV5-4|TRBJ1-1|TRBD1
CASSIPGTGDTEAFF
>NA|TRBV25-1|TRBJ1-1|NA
CASSDRGRAFF
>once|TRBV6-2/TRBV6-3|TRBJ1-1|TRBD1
CASSFQLRTGGLEAFF
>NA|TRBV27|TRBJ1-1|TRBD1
CASSWDSRTEAFF
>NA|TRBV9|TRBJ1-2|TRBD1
CASSAGTGINYGYTF
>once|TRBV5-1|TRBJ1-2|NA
CASSGGYGYTF
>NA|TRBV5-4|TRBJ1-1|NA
CASTLQGMNTEAFF
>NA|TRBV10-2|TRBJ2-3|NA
CASSLGADTQYF
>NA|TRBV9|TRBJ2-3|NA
CASSSQGGTQYF
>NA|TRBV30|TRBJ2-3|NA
CAWSRSASTDTQYF
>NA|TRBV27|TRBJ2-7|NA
CASSLSTAGVYEQYF
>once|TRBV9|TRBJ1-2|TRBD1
CASSVGQGDGYTF
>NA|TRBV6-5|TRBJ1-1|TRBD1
CATGQGPWTEAFF
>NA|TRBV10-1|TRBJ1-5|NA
CASSENRPDQPQHF
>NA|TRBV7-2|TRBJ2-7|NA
CASSSNRAAYEQYF
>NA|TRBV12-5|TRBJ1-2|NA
CASGAWGPGDYGYTF
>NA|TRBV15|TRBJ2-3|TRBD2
CATSRRWRGDTDTQYF
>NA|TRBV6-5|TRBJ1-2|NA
CASSYSSQGRGYTF
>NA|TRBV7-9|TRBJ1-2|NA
CATPKKDTGIVGYTF
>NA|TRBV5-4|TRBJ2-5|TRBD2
CASSLSSRGGLETQYF
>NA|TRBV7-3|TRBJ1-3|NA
CASSLTGGYPGNTIYF
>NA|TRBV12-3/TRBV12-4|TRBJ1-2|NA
CASSYLANYGYTF
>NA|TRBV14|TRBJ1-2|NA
CASSPVDKATNYGYTF
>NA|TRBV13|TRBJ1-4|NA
CASSRGEDEKLFF
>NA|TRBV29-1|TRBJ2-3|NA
CTSRGDPPGTDTQYF
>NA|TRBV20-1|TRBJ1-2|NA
CSANSLYGYTF
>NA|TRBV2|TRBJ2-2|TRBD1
CASSPQGKRELFF
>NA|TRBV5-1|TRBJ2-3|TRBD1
CASSSTAGTGGGDTQYF
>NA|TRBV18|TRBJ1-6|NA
CASSPETVNSPLHF
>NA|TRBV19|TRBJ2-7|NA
CASSISWSSYEQYF
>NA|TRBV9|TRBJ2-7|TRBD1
CASSGYRDRVDEQYF
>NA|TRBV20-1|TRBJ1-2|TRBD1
CSASRQGAKSAGYTF